Listed here are 23 T cell receptor beta chains from one sample, sequenced in a study of control samples from healthy donors and cancer patients (dated by TCRdb to 2018 to 2021). The protocol used for the library was the immunoSEQ multiplex PCR assay. Imported from immuneACCESS, the table was reduced by TCRdb to in-frame sequences with V and J called. These copies leave out some clones; in studies compared against another copy, an unresolved V gene accounts for under half, and the cause of the remainder is not known. This sample gives 150,000 to 200,000 clones in total; about 90% of them show up just once. The ten most abundant clones make up 2% of the sample. The source material was blood. Receptors were obtained from a woman in her 40s in good health.

V and J are TRBV27 and TRBJ2-7; D possibly matches TRBD1 or TRBD2 (5 bases each). The V end was cut by 8 bases, the J end by 6 bases, with 20 bases between. Per the germline V gene, CDR1 is MNHEY and CDR2 is SMNVEV (reference sequence). The CDR3 loop spans 14 amino acids. CDR3 in amino acids: CASRQGWASPEQYF. CDR3 bases: TGTGCCAGCCGGCAGGGCTGGGCTAGCCCCGAGCAGTACTTC.

The chain combines TRBV11-3 with TRBJ2-2; TRBD2 might be the D (7 bases). The CDR3 covers 15 residues. Per the germline V gene, CDR1 is SGHNT and CDR2 is YENEEA. V was clipped by 3 bases and J by 7 bases, with 15 bases between them. CDR3: CASSFSGGAVGELFF. The CDR3 bases are TGTGCCAGCAGCTTTTCTGGGGGGGCGGTCGGGGAGCTGTTTTTT.

This clone was seen a single time. This sequence joins TRBV3-1 (or the pseudogene TRBV3-2) and TRBJ2-3, with D possibly being TRBD2 (6 bases). Trimming took 1 base from V and 8 from J, leaving 25 bases between them. CDR1 LGHDT and CDR2 YNNKEL come from the germline V gene (reference sequence). This CDR3 region has 18 residues. The CDR3 spells CASSQVRKARLGTFTQYF. CDR3 sequence (DNA): TGTGCCAGCAGCCAAGTTAGAAAGGCGAGACTTGGGACTTTTACGCAGTATTTT.

V gene TRBV4-2 combines with J gene TRBJ2-3, with 9 positions matching TRBD2. The CDR3 runs 17 residues. V shed 1 base, J shed 2 bases, and the junction held 7 bases outside the gene matches. The germline gives CDR1 LGHNA, CDR2 YNFKEQ. The CDR3 region is CASSQVSGGQNTDTQYF. The CDR3 region has the DNA TGTGCCAGCAGCCAAGTCAGCGGGGGGCAAAACACAGATACGCAGTATTTT.

The rearrangement uses TRBV10-3 and TRBJ2-1; TRBD1 matches at 9 bases. With 6 bases clipped from V and 8 bases from J, the junction kept 11 bases outside the gene matches. In germline, CDR1 is ENHRY, CDR2 SYGVKD. The length of the CDR3 is 15 residues. The chain's CDR3 is CAIREPGQGTDEQFF. The CDR3 DNA sequence: TGTGCCATCAGGGAACCGGGACAGGGAACCGATGAGCAGTTCTTC.

The chain is built from TRBV9 and TRBJ2-3; 10 positions agree with TRBD2. The CDR3 loop spans 16 amino acids. The germline CDR1 and CDR2 sequences are SGDLS and YYNGEE. The J segment lost 5 bases and the V segment lost 1 base, leaving 7 bases of the junction unmatched. CDR3 nucleotide sequence: TGTGCCAGCAGCGTAATGGTAGCGGGGGGAGGAGATACGCAGTATTTT. Its translation: CASSVMVAGGGDTQYF. The full variable domain, its missing parts supplied by reference TRBV9 and TRBJ2-3, is DSGVTQTPKHLITATGQRVTLRCSPRSGDLSVYWYQQSLDQGLQFLIQYYNGEERAKGNILERFSAQQFPDLHSELNLSSLELGDSALYFCASSVMVAGGGDTQYFGPGTRLTVL.

This clone has more than one count but fewer than ten. The chain uses TRBV19 and TRBJ2-4; D remains ambiguous. The germline CDR1 and CDR2 sequences are LNHDA and SQIVND (reference sequence). This CDR3 spans 12 amino acids. V was shortened by 5 bases and J by 2 bases, with 4 bases between the two germline ends. The CDR3 coding sequence is TGTGCCAGTAGTCCGACCAAAAACATTCAGTACTTC. Its protein is CASSPTKNIQYF. Filled out from reference TRBV19 and TRBJ2-4, the complete variable domain reads DGGITQSPKYLFRKEGQNVTLSCEQNLNHDAMYWYRQDPGQGLRLIYYSQIVNDFQKGDIAEGYSVSREKKESFPLTVTSAQKNPTAFYLCASSPTKNIQYFGAGTRLSVL.

The chain employs TRBV9 and TRBJ1-6; D perhaps matches TRBD1 (5 bases). V lost 0 bases and J lost 11, with 15 bases in between. Looked up from germline, CDR1 is SGDLS and CDR2 is YYNGEE. The CDR3 has 15 residues. The CDR3 bases are TGTGCCAGCAGCGTAGAAGACAGTATGGGAGCACCCCTCCACTTT. Protein product: CASSVEDSMGAPLHF.

The rearrangement joins TRBV7-9 to TRBJ2-1; 7 bases map to TRBD1. With V trimmed by 3 bases and J by 0 bases, 11 bases remained unmatched. CDR3 size: 18 residues. Looked up from germline, CDR1 is SEHNR and CDR2 is FQNEAQ (reference sequence). DNA for the CDR3: TGTGCCAGCAGCTTCTCCTCCACAGGGGATAGCTCCTACAATGAGCAGTTCTTC. This sequence encodes CASSFSSTGDSSYNEQFF.

CDR3 DNA: TGTGCCAGCAGTGGGACAGGACCGGCTGAAGCTTTCTTT. This gives the protein CASSGTGPAEAFF. The chain has TRBV2 and TRBJ1-1, with TRBD1 matching over 7 bases. After removal of 4 bases from V and 6 bases from J, the junction contained 5 bases not matched to a gene. In germline, CDR1 is SNHLY, CDR2 FYNNEI. The CDR3 consists of 13 residues.

The chain carries TRBV5-1 and TRBJ2-7; 7 positions match TRBD1. Germline CDR1 reads SGHRS; CDR2 reads YFSETQ. J was trimmed by 3 bases and V by 3 bases; bases with no gene match: 3. This CDR3 has 13 amino acids. The CDR3 loop is CASSWGQHYEQYF. The DNA of the CDR3 is TGCGCCAGCAGCTGGGGACAGCACTACGAGCAGTACTTC. The complete variable domain, with remaining parts taken from reference TRBV5-1 and TRBJ2-7, reads KAGVTQTPRYLIKTRGQQVTLSCSPISGHRSVSWYQQTPGQGLQFLFEYFSETQRNKGNFPGRFSGRQFSNSRSEMNVSTLELGDSALYLCASSWGQHYEQYFGPGTRLTVT.

J is TRBJ2-1 and V is TRBV7-2; no definite D call. The CDR3 totals 15 residues. The V and J ends lost 7 bases and 8 bases respectively, with 21 bases between them. Germline V lookup: CDR1 SGHTA, CDR2 FQGNSA. The CDR3 sequence is CASTKPPPQRHEQFF. DNA of the CDR3: TGTGCCAGCACCAAGCCCCCCCCTCAGCGCCATGAGCAGTTCTTC.

V and J are TRBV12-5 and TRBJ2-7; no clear D gene. The CDR3 is 11 amino acids. Per germline, CDR1 LGHNT and CDR2 FRNRAP. Trimming took off 7 bases at V and 3 bases at J, with 7 bases between the two ends. In DNA form, the CDR3 reads TGTGCTAGTGCTTTATACTACGAGCAGTACTTC. Residues: CASALYYEQYF.

The chain is built from TRBV6-5 and TRBJ2-7; perhaps TRBD2 as D (5 bases). Germline CDR1 and CDR2: MNHEY and SVGAGI. V shed 8 bases and J shed 1 base, with 9 bases lying between them. The CDR3 has 12 residues. CDR3: CASGGWSYEQYF. Written as DNA, the CDR3 is TGTGCCAGCGGCGGGTGGTCCTACGAGCAGTACTTC.

The chain uses TRBV7-9 and TRBJ2-7; TRBD1 might be the D (6 bases). Trimming took 5 bases from V and 2 from J, leaving 13 bases between them. This CDR3 has 14 residues. CDR1 is SEHNR and CDR2 is FQNEAQ in the germline V gene (reference sequence). DNA of the CDR3: TGTGCCAGCAGCGGGGGACAAGCCCCCTACGAGCAGTACTTC. This gives the protein CASSGGQAPYEQYF.

The chain recombines TRBV7-2 with TRBJ2-3, with 12 bases identical to TRBD2. The germline V gene encodes CDR1 SGHTA and CDR2 FQGNSA. The CDR3 spans 15 residues. With 6 bases clipped from V and 6 bases from J, the junction kept 7 bases outside the gene matches. CDR3 sequence: CASSLLAGGLDTQYF. CDR3 sequence (DNA): TGTGCCAGCAGTCTTCTAGCGGGGGGGCTTGATACGCAGTATTTT.

The V gene is TRBV2, the J gene TRBJ1-3, with D perhaps matching TRBD1 (5 bases). V lost 6 bases and J 3 bases, leaving 21 bases between the germline ends. Germline V CDR1 and CDR2: SNHLY, FYNNEI. This CDR3 is built from 17 residues. The DNA of the CDR3 is TGTGCCAGCAGCTTCCTTCCCCCCCGGGACGTTGGAAACACCATATATTTT. This gives the protein CASSFLPPRDVGNTIYF.

V is TRBV2 and J is TRBJ1-5; the D is unclear. Deletions cut 3 bases from V and 4 bases from J, with 7 bases between. The CDR3 is made up of 13 amino acids. Germline CDR1 reads SNHLY; CDR2 reads FYNNEI. The CDR3 nucleotides are TGTGCCAGCAGTGAGGAGAGGAATCAGCCCCAGCATTTT. This gives the protein CASSEERNQPQHF.

This chain links TRBV18 with TRBJ1-2; TRBD1 might be the D (5 bases). The V gene's germline CDR1 is KGHSH and CDR2 LQKENI. V was trimmed by 3 bases and J by 2 bases, leaving 13 bases between them. This CDR3 has 15 residues. DNA for the CDR3: TGTGCCAGCTCACCCCCACTAACAGGCAACTATGGCTACACCTTC. It specifies CASSPPLTGNYGYTF.

V and J are TRBV15 and TRBJ2-7, with D unresolved. Germline V gene data show CDR1 as LNHNV and CDR2 as YYDKDF (reference sequence). V gave up 0 bases and J gave up 0 bases, with 9 bases separating them. The CDR3 runs to 15 residues. The CDR3 coding sequence is TGTGCCACCAGCAGAGAGACTCATAGCTCCTACGAGCAGTACTTC. Its translation: CATSRETHSSYEQYF.

The CDR3 coding sequence is TGTGCCAGCAGCCTTACTGGCGGGGACCCCTACGAGCAGTACTTC. Translation gives CASSLTGGDPYEQYF. The chain has TRBV11-3 and TRBJ2-7, with D possibly TRBD2 on 6 matching bases. Germline-derived CDR1 and CDR2 are SGHNT and YENEEA. The ends were cut back, 5 bases at V and 2 bases at J, with 16 bases in the middle. This CDR3 is built from 15 residues.

This chain uses TRBV3-1 (or the pseudogene TRBV3-2) with TRBJ2-5; TRBD2 agrees at 7 bases. V gave up 3 bases and J gave up 4 bases; unmatched junction bases: 8. The CDR3 length is 15 residues. Germline CDR1 and CDR2: LGHDT and YNNKEL (reference sequence). For the CDR3, the DNA is TGTGCCAGCAGCCATCCACTAGCGTTCGCAGAGACCCAGTACTTC. This translates into CASSHPLAFAETQYF.

Worth noting for this clone: Other DNA sequences in the sample encode the same CDR3. This rearrangement joins TRBV6-1 to TRBJ2-5, with TRBD2 identical over 14 bases. The CDR3 runs to 15 residues. V was clipped by 3 bases and J by 5 bases; unmatched bases: 2. CDR1 and CDR2 from the germline V gene are MNHNS and SASEGT. CDR3 sequence reads: CASSETSGGAETQYF. The CDR3 DNA reads TGTGCCAGCAGTGAGACTAGCGGGGGGGCCGAGACCCAGTACTTC.